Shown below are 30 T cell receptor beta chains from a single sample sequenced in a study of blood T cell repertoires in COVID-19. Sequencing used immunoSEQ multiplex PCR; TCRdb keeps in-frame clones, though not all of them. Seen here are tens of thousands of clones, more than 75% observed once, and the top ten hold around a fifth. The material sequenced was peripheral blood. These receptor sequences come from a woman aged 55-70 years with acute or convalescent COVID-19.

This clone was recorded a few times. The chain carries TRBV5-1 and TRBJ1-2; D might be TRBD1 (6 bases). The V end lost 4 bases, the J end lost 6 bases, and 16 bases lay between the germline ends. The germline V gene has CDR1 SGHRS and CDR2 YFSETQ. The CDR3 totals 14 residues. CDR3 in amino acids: CASSLTTGRDGYTF. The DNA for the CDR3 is TGCGCCAGCAGCCTGACTACAGGGCGGGATGGCTACACCTTC.

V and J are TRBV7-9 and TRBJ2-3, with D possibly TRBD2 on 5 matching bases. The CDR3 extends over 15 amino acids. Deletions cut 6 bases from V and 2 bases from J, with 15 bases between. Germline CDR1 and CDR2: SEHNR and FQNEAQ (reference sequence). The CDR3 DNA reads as TGTGCCAGCAGGTCCTCGGGGTTGATCACAGATACGCAGTATTTT. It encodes CASRSSGLITDTQYF.

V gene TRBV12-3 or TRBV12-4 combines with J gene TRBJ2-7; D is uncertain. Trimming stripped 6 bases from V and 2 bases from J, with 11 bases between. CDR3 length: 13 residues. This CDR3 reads CASSRGYPYEQYF. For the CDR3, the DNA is TGTGCCAGCAGCCGCGGTTACCCCTACGAGCAGTACTTC.

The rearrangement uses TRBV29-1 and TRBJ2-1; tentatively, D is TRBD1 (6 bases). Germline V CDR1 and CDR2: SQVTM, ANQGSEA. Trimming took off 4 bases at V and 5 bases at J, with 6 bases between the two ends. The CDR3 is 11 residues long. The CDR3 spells CSVGQDNEQFF. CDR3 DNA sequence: TGCAGCGTTGGACAGGACAATGAGCAGTTCTTC.

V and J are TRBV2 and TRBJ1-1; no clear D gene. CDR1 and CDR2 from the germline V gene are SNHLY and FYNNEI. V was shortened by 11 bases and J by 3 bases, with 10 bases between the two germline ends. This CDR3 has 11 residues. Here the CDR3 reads CAGRRDTEAFF. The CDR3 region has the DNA TGTGCCGGCCGGCGGGACACTGAAGCTTTCTTT.

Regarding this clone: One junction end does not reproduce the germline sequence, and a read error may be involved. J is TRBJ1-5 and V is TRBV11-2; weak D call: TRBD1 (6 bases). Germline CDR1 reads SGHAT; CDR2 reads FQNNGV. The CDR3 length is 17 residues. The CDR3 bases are TGTGCCAGCAGCGAAAGTACTGGGGGCGGTAGCCATCAGCCCCAGCATTTT. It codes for CASSESTGGGSHQPQHF.

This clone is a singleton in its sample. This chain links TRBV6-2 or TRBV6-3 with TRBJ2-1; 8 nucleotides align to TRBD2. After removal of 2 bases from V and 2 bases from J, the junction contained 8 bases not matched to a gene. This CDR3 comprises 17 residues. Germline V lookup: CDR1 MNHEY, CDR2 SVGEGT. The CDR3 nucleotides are TGTGCCAGCAGTTACAGGAGGCGACTAGCGACCTACAATGAGCAGTTCTTC. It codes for CASSYRRRLATYNEQFF.

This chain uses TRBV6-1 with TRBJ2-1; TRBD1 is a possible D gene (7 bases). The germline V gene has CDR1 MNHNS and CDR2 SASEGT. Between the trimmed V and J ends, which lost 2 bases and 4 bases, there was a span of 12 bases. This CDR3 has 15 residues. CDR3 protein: CASSERQGGYNEQFF. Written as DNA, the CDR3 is TGTGCCAGCAGTGAACGCCAGGGGGGATACAATGAGCAGTTCTTC.

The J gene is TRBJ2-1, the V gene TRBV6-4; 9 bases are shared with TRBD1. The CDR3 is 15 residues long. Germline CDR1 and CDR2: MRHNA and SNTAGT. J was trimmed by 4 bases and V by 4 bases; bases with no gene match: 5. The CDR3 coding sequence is TGTGCCAGCAGTGTATCCGGGACAGGGTACAATGAGCAGTTCTTC. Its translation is CASSVSGTGYNEQFF.

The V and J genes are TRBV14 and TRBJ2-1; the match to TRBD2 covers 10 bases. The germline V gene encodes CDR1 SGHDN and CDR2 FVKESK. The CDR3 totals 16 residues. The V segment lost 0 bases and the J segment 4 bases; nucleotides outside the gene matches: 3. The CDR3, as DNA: TGTGCCAGCAGCCAAGAAAGAGCGGGGGGGTACAATGAGCAGTTCTTC. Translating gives CASSQERAGGYNEQFF.

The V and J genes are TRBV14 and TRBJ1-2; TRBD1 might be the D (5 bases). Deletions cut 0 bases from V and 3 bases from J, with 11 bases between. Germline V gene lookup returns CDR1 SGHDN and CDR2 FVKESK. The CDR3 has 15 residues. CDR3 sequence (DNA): TGTGCCAGCAGCCAAGATTCCCAGGGTTACTATGGCTACACCTTC. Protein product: CASSQDSQGYYGYTF.

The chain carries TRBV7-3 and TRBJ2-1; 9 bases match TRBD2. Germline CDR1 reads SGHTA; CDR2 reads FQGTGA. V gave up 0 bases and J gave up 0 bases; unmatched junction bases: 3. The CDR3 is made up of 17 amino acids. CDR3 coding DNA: TGTGCCAGCAGCTTAACCGTTAGCGGGGGCTCCTACAATGAGCAGTTCTTC. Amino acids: CASSLTVSGGSYNEQFF.

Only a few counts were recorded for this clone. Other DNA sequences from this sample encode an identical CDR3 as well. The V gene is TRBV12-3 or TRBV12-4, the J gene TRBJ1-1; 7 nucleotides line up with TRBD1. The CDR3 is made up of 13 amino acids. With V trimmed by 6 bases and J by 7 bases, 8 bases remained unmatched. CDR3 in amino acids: CASRDGTVNEAFF. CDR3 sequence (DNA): TGTGCCAGCAGGGACGGGACAGTTAATGAAGCTTTCTTT.

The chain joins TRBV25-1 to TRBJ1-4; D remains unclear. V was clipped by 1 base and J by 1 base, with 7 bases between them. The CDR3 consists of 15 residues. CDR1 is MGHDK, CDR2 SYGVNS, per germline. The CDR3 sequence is CASSESAETNEKLFF. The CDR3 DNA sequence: TGTGCCAGCAGTGAATCAGCGGAAACTAATGAAAAACTGTTTTTT.

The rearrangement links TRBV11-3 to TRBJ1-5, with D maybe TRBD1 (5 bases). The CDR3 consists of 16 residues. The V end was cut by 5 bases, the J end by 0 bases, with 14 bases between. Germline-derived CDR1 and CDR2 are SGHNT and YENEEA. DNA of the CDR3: TGTGCCAGCAGCCATATCAGGGTCGATAGCAATCAGCCCCAGCATTTT. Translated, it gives CASSHIRVDSNQPQHF.

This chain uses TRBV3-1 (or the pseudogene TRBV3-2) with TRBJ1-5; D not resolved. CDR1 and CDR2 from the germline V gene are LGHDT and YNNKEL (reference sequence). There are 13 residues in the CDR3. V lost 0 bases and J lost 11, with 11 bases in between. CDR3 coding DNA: TGTGCCAGCAGCCAAGATGGAGAGGGCACCCAGCATTTT. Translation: CASSQDGEGTQHF.

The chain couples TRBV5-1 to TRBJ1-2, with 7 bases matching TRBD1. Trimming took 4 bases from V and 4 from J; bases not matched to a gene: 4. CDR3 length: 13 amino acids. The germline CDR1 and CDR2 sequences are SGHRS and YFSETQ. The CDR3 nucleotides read TGCGCCAGCAGCCCGGGACAGCCCTATGGCTACACCTTC. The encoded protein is CASSPGQPYGYTF.

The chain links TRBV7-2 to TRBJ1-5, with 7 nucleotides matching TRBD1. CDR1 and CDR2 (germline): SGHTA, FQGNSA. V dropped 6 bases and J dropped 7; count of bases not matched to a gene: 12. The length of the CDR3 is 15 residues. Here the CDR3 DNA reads TGTGCCAGCAGTTCCCGGCAGGGGGGAGGCCAGCCCCAGCATTTT. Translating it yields CASSSRQGGGQPQHF. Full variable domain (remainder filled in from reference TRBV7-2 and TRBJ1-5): GAGVSQSPSNKVTEKGKDVELRCDPISGHTALYWYRQSLGQGLEFLIYFQGNSAPDKSGLPSDRFSAERTGGSVSTLTIQRTQQEDSAVYLCASSSRQGGGQPQHFGDGTRLSIL.

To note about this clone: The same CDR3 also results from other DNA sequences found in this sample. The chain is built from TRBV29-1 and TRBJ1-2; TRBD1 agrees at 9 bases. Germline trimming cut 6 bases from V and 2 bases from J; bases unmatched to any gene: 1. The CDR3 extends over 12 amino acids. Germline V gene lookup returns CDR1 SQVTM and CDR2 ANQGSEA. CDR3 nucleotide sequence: TGCAGCGTGGGACAGGGAAACTATGGCTACACCTTC. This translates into CSVGQGNYGYTF. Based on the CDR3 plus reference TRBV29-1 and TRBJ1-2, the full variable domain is SAVISQKPSRDICQRGTSLTIQCQVDSQVTMMFWYRQQPGQSLTLIATANQGSEATYESGFVIDKFPISRPNLTFSTLTVSNMSPEDSSIYLCSVGQGNYGYTFGSGTRLTVV.

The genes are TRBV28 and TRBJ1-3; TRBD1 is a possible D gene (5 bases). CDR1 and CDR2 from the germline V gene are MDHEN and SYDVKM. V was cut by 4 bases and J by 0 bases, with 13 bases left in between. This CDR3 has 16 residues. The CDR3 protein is CASSWDSFSSGNTIYF. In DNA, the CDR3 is TGTGCCAGCAGTTGGGACTCCTTTAGCTCTGGAAACACCATATATTTT.

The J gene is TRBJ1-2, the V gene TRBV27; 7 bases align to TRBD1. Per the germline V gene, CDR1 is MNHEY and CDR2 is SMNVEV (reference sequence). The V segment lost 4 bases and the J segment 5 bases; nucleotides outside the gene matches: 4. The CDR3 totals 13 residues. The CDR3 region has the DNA TGTGCCAGCAGTTCCTTGACAGGGTATGGCTACACCTTC. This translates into CASSSLTGYGYTF.

CDR3 DNA sequence: TGTGCCGGCGCCGGGACATTTTTCGATGGCTACACCTTC. Its translation is CAGAGTFFDGYTF. V gene TRBV6-6 combines with J gene TRBJ1-2, with D possibly TRBD1 on 6 matching bases. Trimming took 11 bases from V and 6 from J, leaving 19 bases between them. The CDR3 loop spans 13 amino acids. Germline CDR1 and CDR2: MNHNY and SVGAGI (reference sequence).

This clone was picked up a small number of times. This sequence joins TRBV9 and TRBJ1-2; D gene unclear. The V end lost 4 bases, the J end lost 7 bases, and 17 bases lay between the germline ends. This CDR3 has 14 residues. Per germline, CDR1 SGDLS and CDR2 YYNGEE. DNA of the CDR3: TGTGCCAGCAGCCCCTATGGCGGGGAGGCTGGCTACACCTTC. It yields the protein CASSPYGGEAGYTF.

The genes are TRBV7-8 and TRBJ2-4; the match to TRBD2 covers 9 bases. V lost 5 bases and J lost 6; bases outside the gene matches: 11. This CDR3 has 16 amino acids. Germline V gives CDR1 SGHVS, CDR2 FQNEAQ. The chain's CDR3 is CASSQSGGSPLNIQYF. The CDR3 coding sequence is TGTGCCAGCAGCCAGAGCGGGGGGTCGCCTTTAAACATTCAGTACTTC.

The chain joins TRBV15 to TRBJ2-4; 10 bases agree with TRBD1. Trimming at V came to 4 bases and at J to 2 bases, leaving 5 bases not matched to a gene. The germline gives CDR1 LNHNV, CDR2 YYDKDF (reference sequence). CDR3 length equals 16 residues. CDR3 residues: CATSTRQGASKNIQYF. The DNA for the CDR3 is TGTGCCACCAGCACCAGACAGGGGGCGTCCAAAAACATTCAGTACTTC.

Here the CDR3 reads CAINPGTGKTTEAFF. The CDR3 DNA reads as TGTGCCATCAATCCGGGGACAGGCAAAACAACTGAAGCTTTCTTT. This sequence joins TRBV10-3 and TRBJ1-1; 8 bases are a match to TRBD1. Germline V lookup: CDR1 ENHRY, CDR2 SYGVKD. V was pared by 7 bases and J by 5 bases, with 12 bases of the junction left unmatched. This CDR3 contains 15 residues.

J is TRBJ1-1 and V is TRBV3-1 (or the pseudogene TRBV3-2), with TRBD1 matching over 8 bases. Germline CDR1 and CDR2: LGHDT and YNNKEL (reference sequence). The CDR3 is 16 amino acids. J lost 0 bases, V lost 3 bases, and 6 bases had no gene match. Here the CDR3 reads CASSHRTGPMNTEAFF. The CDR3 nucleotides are TGTGCCAGCAGCCACCGGACAGGGCCAATGAACACTGAAGCTTTCTTT.

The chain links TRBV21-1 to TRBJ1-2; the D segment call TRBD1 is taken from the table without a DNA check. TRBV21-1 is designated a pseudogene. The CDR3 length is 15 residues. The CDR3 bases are TGTGCCAGCAGCAAAGTTGGGGCCTTGGGCTATGGCTACACCTTC. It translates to CASSKVGALGYGYTF.

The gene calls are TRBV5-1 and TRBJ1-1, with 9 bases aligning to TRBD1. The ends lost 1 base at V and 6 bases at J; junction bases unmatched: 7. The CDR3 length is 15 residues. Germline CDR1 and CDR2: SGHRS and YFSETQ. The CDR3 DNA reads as TGCGCCAGCAGCTTGTTACAGGGGGCGCCCGCTGAAGCTTTCTTT. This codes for CASSLLQGAPAEAFF.

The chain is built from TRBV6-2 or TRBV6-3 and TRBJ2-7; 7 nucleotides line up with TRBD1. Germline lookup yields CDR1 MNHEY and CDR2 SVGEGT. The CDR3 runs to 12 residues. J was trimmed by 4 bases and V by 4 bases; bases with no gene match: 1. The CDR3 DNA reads TGTGCCAGCAGTTCGACAGGGTACGAGCAGTACTTC. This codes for CASSSTGYEQYF.